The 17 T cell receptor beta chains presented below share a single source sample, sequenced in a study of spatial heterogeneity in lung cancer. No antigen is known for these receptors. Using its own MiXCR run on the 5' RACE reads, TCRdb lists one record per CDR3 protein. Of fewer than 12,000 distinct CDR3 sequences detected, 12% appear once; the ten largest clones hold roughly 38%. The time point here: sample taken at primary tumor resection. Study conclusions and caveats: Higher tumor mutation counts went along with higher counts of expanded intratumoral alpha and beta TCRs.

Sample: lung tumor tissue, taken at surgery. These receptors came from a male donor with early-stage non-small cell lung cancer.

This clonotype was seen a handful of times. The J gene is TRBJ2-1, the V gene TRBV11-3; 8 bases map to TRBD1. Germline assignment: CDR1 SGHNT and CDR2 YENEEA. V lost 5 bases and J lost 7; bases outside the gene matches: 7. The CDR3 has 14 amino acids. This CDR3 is CASSLRDRRNEQFF. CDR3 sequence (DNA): TGTGCCAGCAGCCTACGGGACAGGAGGAATGAGCAGTTCTTC.

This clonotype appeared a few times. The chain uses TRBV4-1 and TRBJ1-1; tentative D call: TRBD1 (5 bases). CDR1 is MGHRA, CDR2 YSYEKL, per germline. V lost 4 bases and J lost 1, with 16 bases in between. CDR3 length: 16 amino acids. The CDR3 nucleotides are TGCGCCAGCAGCCGAGAAAAAGGCGGACAGAACACTGAAGCTTTCTTT. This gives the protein CASSREKGGQNTEAFF.

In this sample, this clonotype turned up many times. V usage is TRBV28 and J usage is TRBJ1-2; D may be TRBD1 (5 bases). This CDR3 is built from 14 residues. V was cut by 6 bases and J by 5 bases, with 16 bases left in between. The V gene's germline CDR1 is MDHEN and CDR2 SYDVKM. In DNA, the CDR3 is TGTGCCAGCAGATCAGGGTCACTGTATTATGGCTACACCTTC. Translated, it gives CASRSGSLYYGYTF.

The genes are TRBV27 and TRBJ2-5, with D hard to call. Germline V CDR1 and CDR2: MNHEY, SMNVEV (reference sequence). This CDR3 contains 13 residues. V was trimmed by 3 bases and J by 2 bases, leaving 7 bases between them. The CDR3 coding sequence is TGTGCCAGCAGTTTTCGACGGCAAGAGACCCAGTACTTC. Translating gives CASSFRRQETQYF.

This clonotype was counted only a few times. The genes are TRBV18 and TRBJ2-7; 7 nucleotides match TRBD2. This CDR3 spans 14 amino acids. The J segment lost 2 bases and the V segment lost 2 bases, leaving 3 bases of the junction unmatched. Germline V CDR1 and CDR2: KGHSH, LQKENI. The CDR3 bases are TGTGCCAGCTCACCAGGGAGGGGAACCTACGAGCAGTACTTC. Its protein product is CASSPGRGTYEQYF.

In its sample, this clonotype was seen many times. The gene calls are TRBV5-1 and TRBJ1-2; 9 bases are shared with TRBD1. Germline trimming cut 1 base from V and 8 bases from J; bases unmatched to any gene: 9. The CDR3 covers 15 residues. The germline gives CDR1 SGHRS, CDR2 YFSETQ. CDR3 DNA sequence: TGCGCCAGCAGCTTGCGGGACAGGGCTCCTAACGGCTACACCTTC. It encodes CASSLRDRAPNGYTF.

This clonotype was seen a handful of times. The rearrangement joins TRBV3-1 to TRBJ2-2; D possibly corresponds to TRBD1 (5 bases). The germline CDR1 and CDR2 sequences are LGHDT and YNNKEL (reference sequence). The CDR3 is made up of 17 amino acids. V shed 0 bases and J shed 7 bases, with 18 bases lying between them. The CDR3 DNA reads TGTGCCAGCAGCCAAGATCAGATAGGGGCGAAAGGCGGGGAGCTGTTTTTT. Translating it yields CASSQDQIGAKGGELFF.

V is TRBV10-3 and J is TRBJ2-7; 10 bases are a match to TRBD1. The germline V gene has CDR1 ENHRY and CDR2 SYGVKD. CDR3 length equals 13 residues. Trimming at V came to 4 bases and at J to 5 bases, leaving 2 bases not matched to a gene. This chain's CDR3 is CAISGDRGHEQYF. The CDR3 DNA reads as TGTGCCATCAGTGGGGACAGGGGCCACGAGCAGTACTTC.

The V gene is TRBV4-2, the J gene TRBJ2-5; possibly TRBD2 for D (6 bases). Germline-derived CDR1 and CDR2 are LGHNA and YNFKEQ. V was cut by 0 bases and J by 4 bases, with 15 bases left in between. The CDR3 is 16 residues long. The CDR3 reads CASSQDEWGVTETQYF. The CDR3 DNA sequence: TGTGCCAGCAGCCAAGACGAGTGGGGGGTAACAGAGACCCAGTACTTC.

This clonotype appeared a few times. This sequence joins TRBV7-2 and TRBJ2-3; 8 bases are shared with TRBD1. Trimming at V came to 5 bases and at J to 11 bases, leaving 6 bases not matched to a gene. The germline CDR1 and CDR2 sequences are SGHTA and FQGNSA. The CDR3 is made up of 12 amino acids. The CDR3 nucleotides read TGTGCCAGCAGCCTACGAACAGGGGGGCAGTATTTT. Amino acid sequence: CASSLRTGGQYF.

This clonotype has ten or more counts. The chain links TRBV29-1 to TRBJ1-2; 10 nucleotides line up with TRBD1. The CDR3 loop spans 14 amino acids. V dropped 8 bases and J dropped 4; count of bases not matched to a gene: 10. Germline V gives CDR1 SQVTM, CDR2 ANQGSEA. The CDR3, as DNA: TGCAGCACGGGGGACAGGGGTTTGAGCTATGGCTACACCTTC. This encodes CSTGDRGLSYGYTF.

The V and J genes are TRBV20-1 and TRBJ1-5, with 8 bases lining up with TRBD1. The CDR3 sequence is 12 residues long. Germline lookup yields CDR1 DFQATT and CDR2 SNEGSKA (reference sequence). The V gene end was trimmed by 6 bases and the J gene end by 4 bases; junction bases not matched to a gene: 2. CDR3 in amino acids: CSATGENQPQHF. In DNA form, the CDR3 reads TGCAGTGCGACAGGGGAAAATCAGCCCCAGCATTTT.

The CDR3 coding sequence is TGTGCCAGCAGCCCAGGGGGGGCCCTAGGGACCCAGTACTTC. This codes for CASSPGGALGTQYF. The chain combines TRBV7-2 with TRBJ2-5; TRBD1 or TRBD2 may be the D gene (7 bases each). Trimming left V 5 bases short and J 7 bases short, with 17 bases between. Germline loops: CDR1 SGHTA, CDR2 FQGNSA. The CDR3 spans 14 residues.

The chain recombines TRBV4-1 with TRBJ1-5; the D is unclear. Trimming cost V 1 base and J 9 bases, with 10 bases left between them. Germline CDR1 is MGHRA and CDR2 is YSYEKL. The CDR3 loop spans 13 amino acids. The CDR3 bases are TGCGCCAGCAGCCAAGTTACCGGAGGGCCCCAGCATTTT. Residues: CASSQVTGGPQHF.

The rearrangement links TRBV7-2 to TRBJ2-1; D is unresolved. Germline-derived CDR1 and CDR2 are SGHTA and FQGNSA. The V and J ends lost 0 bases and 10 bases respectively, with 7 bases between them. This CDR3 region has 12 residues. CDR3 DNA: TGTGCCAGCAGCTTAGCCGAGACAGAGCAGTTCTTC. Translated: CASSLAETEQFF.

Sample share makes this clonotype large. CDR3 sequence reads: CATSDRGNSPLHF. CDR3 coding DNA: TGCGCCACCTCGGACAGGGGGAATTCACCCCTCCACTTT. The chain has TRBV10-1 and TRBJ1-6; 10 nucleotides agree with TRBD1. V shed 10 bases and J 7 bases; nucleotides not matched to a gene: 4. CDR3 length equals 13 residues. Germline CDR1 and CDR2: WNHNN and SYGVQD (reference sequence).

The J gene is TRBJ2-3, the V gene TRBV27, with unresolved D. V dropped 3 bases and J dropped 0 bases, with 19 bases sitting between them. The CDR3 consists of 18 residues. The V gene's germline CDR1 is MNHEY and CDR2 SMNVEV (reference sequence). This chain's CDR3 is CASSLVTPLYLSTDTQYF. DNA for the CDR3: TGTGCCAGCAGTTTGGTGACTCCACTCTACCTTAGCACAGATACGCAGTATTTT.